This is a list of T cell receptor beta chains from one sample in a study of blood T cell repertoires in COVID-19. Method: immunoSEQ multiplex PCR; TCRdb's copy keeps in-frame clones and lacks some. The repertoire has some 140,000 clones, roughly 84% of them found once; the top ten carry approximately 5%. Sequenced input: PBMCs or T cells enriched from blood (not recorded which). The receptor set was obtained from a middle-aged man with acute COVID-19. Both conserved end residues are part of each CDR3. Fields, in order: J gene, clone size, D gene, V gene, CDR3 DNA, CDR3 protein. D genes are given only for firm matches. Clone sizes are given selectively: once, few, many, or a class where the clone is expanded.

J: TRBJ2-3; size: -; D: -; V: TRBV2; DNA: TGTGCCAGCAGTTACAGAATTAGCACAGATACGCAGTATTTT; CDR3: CASSYRISTDTQYF
J: TRBJ2-1; size: -; D: TRBD1; V: TRBV18; DNA: TGTGCCAGCTCCGTGACAGGGGATGAGCAGTTCTTC; CDR3: CASSVTGDEQFF
J: TRBJ2-3; size: once; D: TRBD2; V: TRBV19; DNA: TGTGCCAGTAAACGGGGACTAGCGGGAGTATGGGGCACAGATACGCAGTATTTT; CDR3: CASKRGLAGVWGTDTQYF
J: TRBJ2-2; size: -; D: -; V: TRBV7-9; DNA: TGTGCCAGCAGATACAGGTCGGGGGAAGACACCGGGGAGCTGTTTTTT; CDR3: CASRYRSGEDTGELFF
J: TRBJ2-3; size: -; D: -; V: TRBV3-1/TRBV3-2; DNA: TGTGCCAGCAGCCAAGGGTTGGTCGGACTCACAGATACGCAGTATTTT; CDR3: CASSQGLVGLTDTQYF
J: TRBJ1-1; size: -; D: -; V: TRBV28; DNA: TGTGCCAGCAGTTCCCCCGGTCGCAGGGAAAGGGAAGCTTTCTTT; CDR3: CASSSPGRREREAFF
J: TRBJ2-3; size: -; D: -; V: TRBV12-5; DNA: TGTGCTAGTGGCCCTGACGGGGCAGATACGCAGTATTTT; CDR3: CASGPDGADTQYF
J: TRBJ2-1; size: -; D: TRBD2; V: TRBV10-3; DNA: TGTGCCATCGGGAAAGCGGGAGGGCCTCAAGGGAATGAGCAGTTCTTC; CDR3: CAIGKAGGPQGNEQFF
J: TRBJ1-1; size: once; D: TRBD1; V: TRBV28; DNA: TGTGCCAGCAGAAGGAGACAGGGATTTGAAGCTTTCTTT; CDR3: CASRRRQGFEAFF
J: TRBJ1-5; size: -; D: -; V: TRBV19; DNA: TGTGCCAGTAGTATCCCCGACCGCGGCCCCAATCAGCCCCAGCATTTT; CDR3: CASSIPDRGPNQPQHF
J: TRBJ1-5; size: -; D: -; V: TRBV7-9; DNA: TGTGCCAGCAGCTTTGGAGACAATCAGCCCCAGCATTTT; CDR3: CASSFGDNQPQHF
J: TRBJ1-3; size: once; D: -; V: TRBV5-4; DNA: TGTGCCAGCAGCTCAGGCAGTACTGGAAACACCATATATTTT; CDR3: CASSSGSTGNTIYF
J: TRBJ1-4; size: -; D: TRBD1; V: TRBV7-9; DNA: TGTGCCAGCAGCTTAGCGGACAGGGGGCTCGGTAATGAAAAACTGTTTTTT; CDR3: CASSLADRGLGNEKLFF
J: TRBJ2-5; size: -; D: -; V: TRBV5-1; DNA: TGCGCCAGCAGCGCTGGGCCCATACAAGAGACCCAGTACTTC; CDR3: CASSAGPIQETQYF
J: TRBJ2-1; size: few; D: -; V: TRBV6-2/TRBV6-3; DNA: TGTGCCAGCAGTTACATACTGCGGGGTACTTACAATGAGCAGTTCTTC; CDR3: CASSYILRGTYNEQFF
J: TRBJ1-1; size: -; D: -; V: TRBV28; DNA: TGTGCCAGCAGTTTGGACAGTCGATTCTCCGAAGCTTTCTTT; CDR3: CASSLDSRFSEAFF
J: TRBJ2-1; size: few; D: -; V: TRBV18; DNA: TGTGCCAGCTCACCACTCCTCGGGGAAGTGTACAATGAGCAGTTCTTC; CDR3: CASSPLLGEVYNEQFF
J: TRBJ2-1; size: -; D: -; V: TRBV4-1; DNA: TGCGCCAGCAGCCATCCGGGACTGGGCTCCTACAATGAGCAGTTCTTC; CDR3: CASSHPGLGSYNEQFF
J: TRBJ2-2; size: -; D: TRBD1; V: TRBV11-2; DNA: TGTGCCAGCAGCTACGGACAGGGGGCGCTAACCGGGGAGCTGTTTTTT; CDR3: CASSYGQGALTGELFF
J: TRBJ1-1; size: -; D: TRBD1; V: TRBV6-2/TRBV6-3; DNA: TGTGCCAGCACCCCGGGACAGTTGAACACTGAAGCTTTCTTT; CDR3: CASTPGQLNTEAFF
J: TRBJ2-3; size: -; D: -; V: TRBV18; DNA: TGTGCCAGCTCACCGAAGAGCCCAGATACGCAGTATTTT; CDR3: CASSPKSPDTQYF
J: TRBJ1-5; size: -; D: -; V: TRBV11-2; DNA: TGTGCCAGCAGCTCCAACAGGATTCAGCCCCAGCATTTT; CDR3: CASSSNRIQPQHF
J: TRBJ2-7; size: -; D: TRBD1; V: TRBV11-2; DNA: TGTGCCAGCAGCTCGGACAGGGAAGACGAGCAGTACTTC; CDR3: CASSSDREDEQYF
J: TRBJ2-2; size: once; D: TRBD1; V: TRBV5-1; DNA: TGCGCCAGCAGCTTGATGGCAGGGGGCCGGTACACCGGGGAGCTGTTTTTT; CDR3: CASSLMAGGRYTGELFF
J: TRBJ1-2; size: few; D: -; V: TRBV7-9; DNA: TGTGCCAGCAGCTTACCCCACCCAGGGAACTATGGCTACACCTTC; CDR3: CASSLPHPGNYGYTF
J: TRBJ2-1; size: once; D: TRBD2; V: TRBV5-4; DNA: TGTGCCAGCCGAACGGGACTAGCGAACAATGAGCAGTTCTTC; CDR3: CASRTGLANNEQFF
J: TRBJ2-5; size: -; D: -; V: TRBV18; DNA: TGTGCCAGCTCACTGGCGGCAGAAGAGACCCAGTACTTC; CDR3: CASSLAAEETQYF
J: TRBJ1-5; size: -; D: -; V: TRBV30; DNA: TGTGCCTGGACACCCAGGCTTGGCGGCAATCAGCCCCAGCATTTT; CDR3: CAWTPRLGGNQPQHF
J: TRBJ1-5; size: -; D: TRBD1; V: TRBV5-6; DNA: TGTGCCAGCAGCTTGCGGGACAGGGGCAATCAGCCCCAGCATTTT; CDR3: CASSLRDRGNQPQHF
J: TRBJ1-2; size: -; D: -; V: TRBV4-3; DNA: TGCGCCAGCAGCCAAGATGGCGCAGGGGTCTATGGCTACACCTTC; CDR3: CASSQDGAGVYGYTF
J: TRBJ2-7; size: few; D: -; V: TRBV27; DNA: TGTGCCAGCAGTTTATCGAGCCCCGGGGTCGAGCAGTACTTC; CDR3: CASSLSSPGVEQYF
J: TRBJ2-3; size: -; D: -; V: TRBV3-1/TRBV3-2; DNA: TGTGCCAGCAGCCAAGACGCGCGAGATACGCAGTATTTT; CDR3: CASSQDARDTQYF